This TCR beta chain was observed in a study of memory CD4+ T cells and cytomegalovirus serostatus (dated by TCRdb to the late 2010s). General notes on the study: The cohort comprised 33 healthy Belgian adults, 9 CMV seropositive and around 25 CMV seronegative. To replicate a published TCR-based CMV serostatus classifier, the study sequenced CD4+ memory TCRbeta repertoires from a Belgian cohort whose cytomegalovirus serostatus was known. Results and caveats for the whole study, not just this receptor: For CMV serostatus prediction, a median bootstrapped AUC of about 0.94 was reached with the original framework, and a median bootstrapped AUC of about 0.91 was reached with a US-trained random forest. Only CD4+CD45RO+ memory cells were sequenced, unlike the original study, which covered naive and memory CD4+ and CD8+ populations. The original-framework classifier achieved a median bootstrapped AUC of about 0.94 with a 95% CI of 0.76-1.00 on the Belgian cohort. Among the roughly 160 previously reported CMV-associated TCRbeta sequences, 67 showed up in the CD4+ memory repertoires, with each one found in between one and five individuals. The results were read as suggesting that the CMV-associated TCR signature is, for the most part, present in the CD4+ memory repertoire.

Genomic DNA was extracted from sorted cells with the Quick-DNA Microprep Kit. TCRbeta DNA was amplified with the immunoSEQ hsTCRbeta kit following the manufacturer's protocol. An Illumina MiSeq instrument was used to sequence the TCRbeta libraries. Per the original workflow: Once out-of-frame sequences had been removed, 2,200,000 or so distinct TCRbeta sequences were left, which works out to an average of roughly 64,000 per individual. Each individual was scored using the number of about 180 previously reported CMV-associated TCRbeta sequences that the individual carried and the total number of productive distinct TCRbeta sequences. A beta-binomial model was reimplemented in Python, and random forests from scikit-learn, run with default parameters, were trained on data from the US cohort. Classifier performance on the Belgian cohort was summarized as median AUC with percentile confidence intervals calculated over 10,000 bootstrap iterations. In TCRdb, the immuneACCESS table is reduced to in-frame sequences with V and J assigned. These tables do not hold every clone; where another copy was compared, an unresolved V gene accounts for under half, and the others remain unexplained. V and J calls and clone size follow that table, whereas D and trimming were derived from the DNA. The sample table holds about 82,000 clones, of which less than 90% were seen once. The top ten hold 0.78% of the sample.

Single viable CD3+CD4+CD8-CD45RO+ cells were sorted as memory CD4+ T cells on a FACSAria II. To determine CMV serostatus, a Roche Elecsys assay was used that detects serum IgG against CMV pp150, pp28, p38 and p52. After the samples were thawed, total CD4+ T cells were enriched through positive selection using CD4 magnetic microbeads. Samples originated from another study that specifically interrogated the CD4+ T cell memory repertoire. Following standard operating procedures, peripheral blood mononuclear cells were isolated and cryopreserved, while serum was kept at -80 degrees C. Staining used CD3-PerCP (BW264/56), CD4-APC (RPA-T4), CD45RO-PE (UCHT1) and CD8-Pacific Orange (3B5) antibodies, with Sytox blue excluding non-viable cells. A distance of 20 bases separates the germline ends of V and J, which lose 6 bases and 5 bases respectively. Per the germline V gene, SGHTA is the CDR1 and FQGNSA is the CDR2. CDR3 length: 15 amino acids, cysteine to phenylalanine. Kept here is only the CDR3 DNA, which spans 45 bases and is read in frame from base 1.

This clone was detected only once. Its antigen is not yet known. No much larger clone is present one base from it, and per-base qualities are unavailable. The receptor's source is an adult in good health and CMV-seronegative. The specimen was memory CD4+ T cells from blood. Recombination connected TRBV7-2 to TRBJ2-7; the D gene cannot be resolved reliably. The DNA reads TGTGCCAGCAGAGTTGGGCAGACCGTTACGGACGAGCAGTACTTC. This codes for CASRVGQTVTDEQYF.